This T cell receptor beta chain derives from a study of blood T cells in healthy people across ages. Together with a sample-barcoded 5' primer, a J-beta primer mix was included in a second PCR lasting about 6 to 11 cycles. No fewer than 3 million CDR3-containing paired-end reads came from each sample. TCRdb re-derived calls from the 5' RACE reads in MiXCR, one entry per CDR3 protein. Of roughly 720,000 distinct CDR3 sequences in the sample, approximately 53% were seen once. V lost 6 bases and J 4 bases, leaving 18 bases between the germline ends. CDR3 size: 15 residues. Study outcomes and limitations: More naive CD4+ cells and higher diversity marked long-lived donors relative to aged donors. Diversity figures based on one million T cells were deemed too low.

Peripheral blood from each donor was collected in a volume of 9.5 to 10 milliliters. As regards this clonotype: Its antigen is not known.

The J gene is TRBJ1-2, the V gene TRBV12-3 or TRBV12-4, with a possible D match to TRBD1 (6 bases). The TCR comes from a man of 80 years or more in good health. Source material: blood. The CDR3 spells CASRQRTTGPYGYTF. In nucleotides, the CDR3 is TGTGCCAGCAGACAACGAACGACAGGACCCTATGGCTACACCTTC.